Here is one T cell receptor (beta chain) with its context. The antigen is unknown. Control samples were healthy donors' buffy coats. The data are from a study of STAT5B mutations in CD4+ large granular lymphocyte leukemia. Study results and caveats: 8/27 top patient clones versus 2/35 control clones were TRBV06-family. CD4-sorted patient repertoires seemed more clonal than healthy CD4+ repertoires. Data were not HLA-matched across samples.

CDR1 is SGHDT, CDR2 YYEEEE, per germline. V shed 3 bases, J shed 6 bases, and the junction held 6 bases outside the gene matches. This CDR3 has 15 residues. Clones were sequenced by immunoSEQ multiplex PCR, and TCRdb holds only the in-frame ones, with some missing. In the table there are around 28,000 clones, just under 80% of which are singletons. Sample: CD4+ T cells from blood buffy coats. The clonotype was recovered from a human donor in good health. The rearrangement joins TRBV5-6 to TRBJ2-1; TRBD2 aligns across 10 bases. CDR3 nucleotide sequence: TGTGCCAGCAGCTCCGGGACTAGCGTTTCCAATGAGCAGTTCTTC. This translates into CASSSGTSVSNEQFF.